A selection of T cell receptor beta chains follows, all from one sample in a study of monozygotic twins with inflammatory bowel disease. TCRdb re-called the 5' RACE reads; every CDR3 protein appears as one record, without DNA. In all, the sample yields around 150,000 distinct CDR3 sequences. Sequenced input: blood. These receptors came from a human donor with ulcerative colitis or Crohn's disease, or a healthy co-twin of an affected twin (not recorded which). Both conserved end residues are part of each CDR3. The order of the fields is CDR3 protein, clone size, V gene, J gene. The size field is filled for only some rows; it gives once, few, many or a size class.

CDR3: CASSFAQGAAEQYF
size: NA
V: TRBV5-4
J: TRBJ2-7

CDR3: CASSLLQGKRYF
size: NA
V: TRBV14
J: TRBJ2-7

CDR3: CASSQLRSSYNEQFF
size: NA
V: TRBV4-3
J: TRBJ2-1

CDR3: CSVGEAHVYGYTF
size: NA
V: TRBV29-1
J: TRBJ1-2

CDR3: CSARGRSYNSPLHF
size: NA
V: TRBV20-1
J: TRBJ1-6

CDR3: CASSARQGAAGELFF
size: NA
V: TRBV9
J: TRBJ2-2

CDR3: CASSLVGRITGELFF
size: NA
V: TRBV7-9
J: TRBJ2-2

CDR3: CASISSFGDYPYEQYF
size: NA
V: TRBV6-1
J: TRBJ2-7

CDR3: CASSFRPVAGTGELFF
size: NA
V: TRBV7-8
J: TRBJ2-2

CDR3: CASSLGLGTGELFF
size: NA
V: TRBV7-3
J: TRBJ2-2

CDR3: CASSTNEKLFF
size: NA
V: TRBV6-6
J: TRBJ1-4

CDR3: CASSWTGPSYEQYF
size: medium-sized
V: TRBV5-6
J: TRBJ2-7

CDR3: CASSQDRDRIYEQYF
size: NA
V: TRBV3-1
J: TRBJ2-7

CDR3: CAISQINQPQHF
size: NA
V: TRBV10-3
J: TRBJ1-5

CDR3: CASSGLAGSYNEQFF
size: NA
V: TRBV4-1
J: TRBJ2-1

CDR3: CSAVDRGRQPQHF
size: NA
V: TRBV20-1
J: TRBJ1-5

CDR3: CASSSLQGLNTGELFF
size: NA
V: TRBV12-3/TRBV12-4
J: TRBJ2-2

CDR3: CASSQPSSRRQQFF
size: NA
V: TRBV12-3/TRBV12-4
J: TRBJ2-1

CDR3: CASRGQGDEQYF
size: NA
V: TRBV12-3/TRBV12-4
J: TRBJ2-7

CDR3: CASSLGGGFSNQPQHF
size: NA
V: TRBV12-3/TRBV12-4
J: TRBJ1-5

CDR3: CSVQGGVLLGQFF
size: NA
V: TRBV29-1
J: TRBJ2-1

CDR3: CASSFDLGVYNEQFF
size: NA
V: TRBV7-8
J: TRBJ2-1